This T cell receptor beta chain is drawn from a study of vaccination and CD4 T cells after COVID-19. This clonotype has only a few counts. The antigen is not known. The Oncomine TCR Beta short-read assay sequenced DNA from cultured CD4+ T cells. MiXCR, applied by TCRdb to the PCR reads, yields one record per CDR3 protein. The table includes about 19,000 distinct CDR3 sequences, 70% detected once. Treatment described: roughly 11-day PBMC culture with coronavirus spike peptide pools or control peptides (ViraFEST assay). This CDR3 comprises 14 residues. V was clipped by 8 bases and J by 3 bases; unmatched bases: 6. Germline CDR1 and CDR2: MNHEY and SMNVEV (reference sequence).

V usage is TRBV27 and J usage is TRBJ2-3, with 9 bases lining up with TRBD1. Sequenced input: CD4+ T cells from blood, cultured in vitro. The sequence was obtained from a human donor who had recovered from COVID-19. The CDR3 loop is CASRRTGATDTQYF. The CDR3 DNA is TGTGCCAGCCGCCGGACAGGGGCAACAGATACGCAGTATTTT.